This TCR beta chain was identified during a study of blood T cells in healthy people across ages. In germline, CDR1 is SGDLS, CDR2 YYNGEE. After removal of 7 bases from V and 6 bases from J, the junction contained 10 bases not matched to a gene. This CDR3 contains 14 residues. This clonotype has just a few counts. With a J-beta primer mix and a sample-barcoded 5' primer, a second PCR ran about 7 to 11 cycles. The authors tagged each cDNA molecule using a template-switch adaptor with 12 random nucleotides. From the 5' RACE reads, TCRdb called clonotypes with MiXCR, one entry per CDR3 protein. The table includes around 1.5 million distinct CDR3 sequences, roughly a third detected once. Every sample yielded at least 6.5 million isolated PBMCs.

The sequenced sample was blood. The V and J genes are TRBV9 and TRBJ2-1; 7 bases fit TRBD1. The sequence came from a woman aged 25 to 39 in good health. The CDR3 DNA is TGTGCCAGCTCCGTAGGGGGCTTAGGCAATGAGCAGTTCTTC. Translating gives CASSVGGLGNEQFF.